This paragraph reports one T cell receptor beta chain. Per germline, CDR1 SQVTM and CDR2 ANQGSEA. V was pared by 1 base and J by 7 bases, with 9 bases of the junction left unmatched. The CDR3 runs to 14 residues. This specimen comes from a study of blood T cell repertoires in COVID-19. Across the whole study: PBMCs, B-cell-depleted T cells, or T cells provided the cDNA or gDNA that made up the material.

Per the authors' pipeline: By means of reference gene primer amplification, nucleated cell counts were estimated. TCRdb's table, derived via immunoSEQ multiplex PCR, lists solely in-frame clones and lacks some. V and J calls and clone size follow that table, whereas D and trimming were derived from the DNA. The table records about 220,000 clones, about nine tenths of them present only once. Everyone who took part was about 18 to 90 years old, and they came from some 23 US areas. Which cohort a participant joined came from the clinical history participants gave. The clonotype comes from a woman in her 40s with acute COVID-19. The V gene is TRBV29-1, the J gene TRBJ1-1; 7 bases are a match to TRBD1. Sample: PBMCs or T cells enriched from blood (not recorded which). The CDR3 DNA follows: TGCAGCGTTGAAGGAAACAGGGGATTTGGTGAAGCTTTCTTT. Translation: CSVEGNRGFGEAFF.